The 10 T cell receptor beta chains below come from one sample, sequenced in a study of blood T cell repertoires in COVID-19 (dated by TCRdb to between 2020 and 2021). The library was obtained by the immunoSEQ multiplex PCR assay. This is the immuneACCESS table as TCRdb keeps it, with only in-frame sequences that have V and J called. A part of the clones is gone; compared with another copy, unresolved V genes explain less than half, and the rest is unexplained. This sample is represented by approximately 270,000 clones; approximately 90% of them were singletons. The ten largest clones represent 1.5% to 2% of the sample. Sequencing used PBMCs or T cells enriched from blood (not recorded which). The receptor set was obtained from a man in his forties who had recovered from COVID-19.

The CDR3 sequence: CASSLDLAGSGGEQFF. CDR3 sequence (DNA): TGTGCCAGCAGCTTAGATCTGGCGGGGTCTGGCGGTGAGCAGTTCTTC. The V call is TRBV11-2, the J call TRBJ2-1, with D tentatively TRBD2 (6 bases). This CDR3 is 16 amino acids long. CDR1 and CDR2 from the germline V gene are SGHAT and FQNNGV. V lost 0 bases to trimming and J lost 9 bases, with 18 bases between them.

Only one count was recorded for this clone. The genes are TRBV27 and TRBJ2-3; D not resolved. The CDR3 has 12 amino acids. Germline CDR1 reads MNHEY; CDR2 reads SMNVEV (reference sequence). V dropped 6 bases and J dropped 6 bases, with 10 bases sitting between them. This CDR3 reads CASSNPGDTQYF. In DNA, the CDR3 is TGTGCCAGCAGCAACCCCGGGGATACGCAGTATTTT.

The J gene is TRBJ2-3, the V gene TRBV5-8; possibly TRBD2 for D (5 bases). The CDR3 is 15 residues long. Germline CDR1 and CDR2: SGHTS and YDEGEE. Deletions cut 1 base from V and 3 bases from J, with 12 bases between. CDR3 bases: TGTGCCAGCAGCTTGTCGGGGAGAGGGACAGATACGCAGTATTTT. It is translated as CASSLSGRGTDTQYF.

The DNA for the CDR3 is TGCGCCAGCAGCTTTAAAGGGGGATCCGGGGAGCTGTTTTTT. Its translation: CASSFKGGSGELFF. The genes are TRBV5-1 and TRBJ2-2, with D perhaps TRBD1 (6 bases). CDR3 length equals 14 residues. The germline V and J ends were trimmed by 2 bases and 6 bases, with 11 bases remaining between them. The V gene's germline CDR1 is SGHRS and CDR2 YFSETQ.

About this clone itself: With a much larger clone just one base away, this may be a read error. This rearrangement joins TRBV6-1 to TRBJ2-7; D gene ambiguous. The CDR3 covers 11 residues. V lost 5 bases, J lost 2 bases, and 4 bases lay in between. The V gene's germline CDR1 is MNHNS and CDR2 SASEGT. The CDR3 coding sequence is TGTGCCAGCAGTCCTACCTACGAGCAGTACTTC. This encodes CASSPTYEQYF.

The rearrangement uses TRBV9 and TRBJ1-1, with a weak D call TRBD1 (6 bases). Germline values: CDR1 SGDLS, CDR2 YYNGEE. With 3 bases removed from V and 0 bases from J, the gap between germline ends came to 9 bases. CDR3 length equals 14 residues. CDR3 protein: CASSGGHLNTEAFF. The CDR3 region has the DNA TGTGCCAGCAGCGGGGGACACTTGAACACTGAAGCTTTCTTT.

J is TRBJ2-7 and V is TRBV5-6; 11 bases agree with TRBD1. The CDR3 is made up of 14 amino acids. The V segment lost 4 bases and the J segment 2 bases; nucleotides outside the gene matches: 2. Germline V lookup: CDR1 SGHDT, CDR2 YYEEEE. The CDR3 nucleotides read TGTGCCAGCAGCACGGGACAGGGGGCCTACGAGCAGTACTTC. This sequence encodes CASSTGQGAYEQYF.

The sample holds a few counts of this clone. The CDR3, as DNA: TGTGCCAGCAGTCCCACGGGGGACCCTTCCACAGATACGCAGTATTTT. It specifies CASSPTGDPSTDTQYF. The V gene is TRBV28, the J gene TRBJ2-3, with D perhaps TRBD2 (6 bases). The CDR3 loop spans 16 amino acids. Germline CDR1 MDHEN, CDR2 SYDVKM. V lost 5 bases to trimming and J lost 2 bases, with 17 bases between them.

The rearrangement joins TRBV15 to TRBJ2-3, with 8 bases lining up with TRBD2. Germline CDR1 and CDR2: LNHNV and YYDKDF (reference sequence). CDR3 length equals 17 residues. V shed 0 bases, J shed 5 bases, and the junction held 10 bases outside the gene matches. CDR3 residues: CATSRDRGRGAQDTQYF. For the CDR3, the DNA is TGTGCCACCAGCAGAGATCGGGGGCGGGGGGCTCAAGATACGCAGTATTTT.

The chain is built from TRBV7-2 and TRBJ1-2; 7 bases line up with TRBD1. Germline V gives CDR1 SGHTA, CDR2 FQGNSA. Trimming removed 5 bases from V and 8 bases from J; junction bases left unmatched: 11. The CDR3 is 14 amino acids. In nucleotides, the CDR3 is TGTGCCAGCAGCCCCTTAACAGGGGCGGGGGGCTACACCTTC. Its protein product is CASSPLTGAGGYTF.